Described below is a single T cell receptor (beta chain) sequence and its context. The data derive from a study of T cells in localized non-small cell lung cancer. CDR1 and CDR2 from the germline V gene are MNHNS and SASEGT. With 2 bases removed from V and 4 bases from J, the gap between germline ends came to 9 bases. There are 14 residues in the CDR3. Sequencing was performed with immunoSEQ multiplex PCR; in TCRdb, only in-frame clones are kept and a portion is missing. The sample holds tens of thousands of clones, 75% to 90% seen once. This TCR was recovered from a man aged 35-69 years with stage I squamous cell lung carcinoma. The chain has TRBV6-1 and TRBJ2-1; D remains unclear. This specimen consisted of peripheral blood, obtained before any cancer treatment. CDR3 DNA sequence: TGTGCCAGCAGTGAACGAAATAGTTACAATGAGCAGTTCTTC. Amino acids: CASSERNSYNEQFF.